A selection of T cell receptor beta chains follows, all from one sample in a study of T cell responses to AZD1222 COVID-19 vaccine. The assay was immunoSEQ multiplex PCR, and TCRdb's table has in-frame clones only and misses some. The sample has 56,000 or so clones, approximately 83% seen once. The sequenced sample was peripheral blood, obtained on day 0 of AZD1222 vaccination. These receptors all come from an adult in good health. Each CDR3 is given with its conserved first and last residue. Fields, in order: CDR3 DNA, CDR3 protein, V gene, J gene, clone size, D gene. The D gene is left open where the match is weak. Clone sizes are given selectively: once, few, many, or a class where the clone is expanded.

DNA: TGTGCCAGCAGTGATAGGGTAGGCGGGGGGGCGCGGAATGAGCAGTTCTTC
CDR3: CASSDRVGGGARNEQFF
V: TRBV2
J: TRBJ2-1
size: few
D: TRBD2

DNA: TGTGCCAGCAGTGAGTGGCGGGGGGGCAACAATGAGCAGTTCTTC
CDR3: CASSEWRGGNNEQFF
V: TRBV25-1
J: TRBJ2-1
size: NA
D: TRBD2

DNA: TGTGCCAGCACCTTTGGACAGGGTACCTACGAGCAGTACTTC
CDR3: CASTFGQGTYEQYF
V: TRBV5-8
J: TRBJ2-7
size: few
D: TRBD1

DNA: TGTGCCAGCAGTTTTGCCGCCTCCTATGGCTACACCTTC
CDR3: CASSFAASYGYTF
V: TRBV28
J: TRBJ1-2
size: NA
D: NA

DNA: TGTGCCAGCAGCTTGGGGCAGACGTTCTATGGCTACACCTTC
CDR3: CASSLGQTFYGYTF
V: TRBV5-5
J: TRBJ1-2
size: NA
D: NA

DNA: TGTGCCAGCAGTCCCCCGGGAAGGGGCGATACGGGCTACACCTTC
CDR3: CASSPPGRGDTGYTF
V: TRBV28
J: TRBJ1-2
size: NA
D: NA

DNA: TGTGCCAGCTCACCACAAGCAGGGGGTAGTTCACCCCTCCACTTT
CDR3: CASSPQAGGSSPLHF
V: TRBV18
J: TRBJ1-6
size: NA
D: TRBD1

DNA: TGTGCCAGCAGTTTACCCGTAGGAGATACGCAGTATTTT
CDR3: CASSLPVGDTQYF
V: TRBV12-3/TRBV12-4
J: TRBJ2-3
size: NA
D: NA

DNA: TGTGCCAGCAGCCCCTCGGGCGGATCCTACAATGAGCAGTTCTTC
CDR3: CASSPSGGSYNEQFF
V: TRBV9
J: TRBJ2-1
size: NA
D: NA

DNA: TGTGCCAGCAGCTTCGACACCTACGAGCAGTACTTC
CDR3: CASSFDTYEQYF
V: TRBV5-4
J: TRBJ2-7
size: NA
D: NA

DNA: TGTGCCAGCAGTGAAGCGCTAGCGGGGGTGGGCTACGAGCAGTACTTC
CDR3: CASSEALAGVGYEQYF
V: TRBV6-1
J: TRBJ2-7
size: few
D: TRBD2

DNA: TGTGCCAGCAGGGATCCAGGGGGCACTGAAGCTTTCTTT
CDR3: CASRDPGGTEAFF
V: TRBV6-5
J: TRBJ1-1
size: NA
D: TRBD1

DNA: TGTGCCAGCAGCCCTAGGTGGGGCACTGAAGCTTTCTTT
CDR3: CASSPRWGTEAFF
V: TRBV7-3
J: TRBJ1-1
size: NA
D: NA

DNA: TGTGCCAGCAGCTTCGGACAGGGCCTTAACTATGGCTACACCTTC
CDR3: CASSFGQGLNYGYTF
V: TRBV7-8
J: TRBJ1-2
size: NA
D: TRBD1

DNA: TGCAGTGCTGGTGGGGGACAAAACACCGGGGAGCTGTTTTTT
CDR3: CSAGGGQNTGELFF
V: TRBV20-1
J: TRBJ2-2
size: once
D: NA